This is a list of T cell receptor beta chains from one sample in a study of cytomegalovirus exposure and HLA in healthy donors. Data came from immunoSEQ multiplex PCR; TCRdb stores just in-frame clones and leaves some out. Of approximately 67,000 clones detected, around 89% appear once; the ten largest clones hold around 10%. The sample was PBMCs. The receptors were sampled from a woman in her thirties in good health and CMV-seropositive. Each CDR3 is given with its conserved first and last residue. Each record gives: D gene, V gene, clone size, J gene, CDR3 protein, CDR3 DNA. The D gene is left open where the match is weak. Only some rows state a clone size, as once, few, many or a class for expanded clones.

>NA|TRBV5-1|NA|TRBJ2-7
CASSLVGGLYEQYF
TGCGCCAGCAGCTTAGTGGGGGGACTCTACGAGCAGTACTTC
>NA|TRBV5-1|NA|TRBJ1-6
CASSTSGAYNSPLHF
TGCGCCAGCAGCACCTCGGGGGCCTATAATTCACCCCTCCACTTT
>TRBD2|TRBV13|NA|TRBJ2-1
CASTPLAGVGNEQFF
TGTGCCAGCACCCCACTAGCGGGAGTCGGCAATGAGCAGTTCTTC
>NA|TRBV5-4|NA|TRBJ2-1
CASSSLYNEQFF
TGTGCCAGCAGCTCCCTGTACAATGAGCAGTTCTTC
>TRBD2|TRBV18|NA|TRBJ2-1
CASSPQGLAGPNEQFF
TGTGCCAGCTCACCACAGGGACTAGCGGGCCCGAATGAGCAGTTCTTC
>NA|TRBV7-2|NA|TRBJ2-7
CASSLRFWRDYEQYF
TGTGCCAGCAGCTTACGGTTCTGGAGGGACTACGAGCAGTACTTC
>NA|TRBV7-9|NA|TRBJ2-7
CASSLGQGLSYEQYF
TGTGCCAGCAGCTTAGGGCAGGGCCTATCCTACGAGCAGTACTTC
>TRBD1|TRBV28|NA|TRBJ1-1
CASSPGGRGTEAFF
TGTGCCAGCAGCCCAGGGGGGAGAGGGACTGAAGCTTTCTTT
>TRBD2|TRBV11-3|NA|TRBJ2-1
CASSPLAGRYNEQFF
TGTGCCAGCAGCCCTCTAGCGGGACGATACAATGAGCAGTTCTTC
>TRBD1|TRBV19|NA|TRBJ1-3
CASSPRWTGKFGNTIYF
TGTGCCAGTAGTCCACGATGGACAGGGAAATTTGGAAACACCATATATTTT
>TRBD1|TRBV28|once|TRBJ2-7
CASSLVGQVEQYF
TGTGCCAGCAGTTTAGTAGGACAGGTCGAGCAGTACTTC
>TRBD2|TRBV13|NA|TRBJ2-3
CASTGRREADTQYF
TGTGCCAGCACCGGAAGACGGGAGGCAGATACGCAGTATTTT
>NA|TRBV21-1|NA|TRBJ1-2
CASSLHNGRGFYGYTF
TGTGCCAGCAGCCTCCATAATGGGAGGGGTTTCTATGGCTACACCTTC
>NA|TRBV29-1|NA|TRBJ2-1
CSGGGGEQFF
TGCAGCGGAGGGGGTGGTGAGCAGTTCTTC
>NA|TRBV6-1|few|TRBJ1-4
CASNRGWGEKLFF
TGTGCCAGCAATCGGGGGTGGGGTGAAAAACTGTTTTTT
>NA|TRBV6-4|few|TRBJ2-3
CASSDTSEVDTQYF
TGTGCCAGCAGTGACACTTCGGAGGTAGATACGCAGTATTTT
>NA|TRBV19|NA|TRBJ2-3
CASSIRRAGDTQYF
TGTGCCAGTAGTATTCGTAGGGCGGGAGATACGCAGTATTTT
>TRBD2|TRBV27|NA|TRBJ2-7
CASSSWTSGSLDEQYF
TGTGCCAGCAGTTCGTGGACTAGCGGGAGTCTCGACGAGCAGTACTTC
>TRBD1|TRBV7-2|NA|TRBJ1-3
CASSPGTGLGGNTIYF
TGTGCCAGCAGCCCAGGGACAGGGCTAGGCGGAAACACCATATATTTT
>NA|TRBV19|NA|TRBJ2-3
CASSEADTQYF
TGTGCCAGTAGTGAAGCGGATACGCAGTATTTT
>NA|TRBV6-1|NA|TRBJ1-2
CASSELETGDYTF
TGTGCCAGCAGTGAATTGGAGACAGGTGACTACACCTTC
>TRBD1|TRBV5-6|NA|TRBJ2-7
CASSVTGLDYEQYF
TGTGCCAGCAGCGTGACAGGGTTGGACTACGAGCAGTACTTC